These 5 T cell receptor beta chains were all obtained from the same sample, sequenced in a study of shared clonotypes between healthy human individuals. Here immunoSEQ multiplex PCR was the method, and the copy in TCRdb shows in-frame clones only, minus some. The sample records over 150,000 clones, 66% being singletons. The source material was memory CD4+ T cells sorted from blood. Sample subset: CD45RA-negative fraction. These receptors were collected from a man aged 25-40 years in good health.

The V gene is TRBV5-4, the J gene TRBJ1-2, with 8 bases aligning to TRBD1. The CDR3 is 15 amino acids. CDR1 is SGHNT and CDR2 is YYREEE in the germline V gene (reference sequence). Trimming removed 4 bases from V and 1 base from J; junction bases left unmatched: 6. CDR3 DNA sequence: TGTGCCAGCAGCAGGGGACAGGAACTTAACTATGGCTACACCTTC. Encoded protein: CASSRGQELNYGYTF.

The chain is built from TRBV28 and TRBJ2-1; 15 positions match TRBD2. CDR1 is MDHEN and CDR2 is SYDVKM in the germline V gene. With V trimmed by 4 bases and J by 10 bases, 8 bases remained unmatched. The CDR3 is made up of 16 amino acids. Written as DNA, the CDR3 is TGTGCCAGCAGTTCACCGGGACTAGCGGGAGGTGACGAGCAGTTCTTC. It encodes CASSSPGLAGGDEQFF.

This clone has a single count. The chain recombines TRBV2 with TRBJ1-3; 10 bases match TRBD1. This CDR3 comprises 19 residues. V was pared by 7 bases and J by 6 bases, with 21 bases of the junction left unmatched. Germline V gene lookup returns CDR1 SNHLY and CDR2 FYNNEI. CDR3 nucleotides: TGTGCCAGCACTCAATCCACCGGGACAGGGGCATTCTACCCAAACACCATATATTTT. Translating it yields CASTQSTGTGAFYPNTIYF.

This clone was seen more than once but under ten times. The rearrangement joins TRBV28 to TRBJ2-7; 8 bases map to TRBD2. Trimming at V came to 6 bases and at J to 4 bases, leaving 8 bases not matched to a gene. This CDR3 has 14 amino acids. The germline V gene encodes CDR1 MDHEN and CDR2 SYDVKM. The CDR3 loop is CASRDSGIGYEQYF. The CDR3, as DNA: TGTGCCAGCAGGGATAGCGGGATTGGATACGAGCAGTACTTC.

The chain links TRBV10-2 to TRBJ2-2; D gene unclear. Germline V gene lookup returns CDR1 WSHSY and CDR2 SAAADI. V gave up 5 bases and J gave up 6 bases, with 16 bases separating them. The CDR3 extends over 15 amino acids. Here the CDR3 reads CASSRGRWMSGELFF. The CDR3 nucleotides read TGCGCCAGCAGTCGAGGACGGTGGATGTCCGGGGAGCTGTTTTTT.